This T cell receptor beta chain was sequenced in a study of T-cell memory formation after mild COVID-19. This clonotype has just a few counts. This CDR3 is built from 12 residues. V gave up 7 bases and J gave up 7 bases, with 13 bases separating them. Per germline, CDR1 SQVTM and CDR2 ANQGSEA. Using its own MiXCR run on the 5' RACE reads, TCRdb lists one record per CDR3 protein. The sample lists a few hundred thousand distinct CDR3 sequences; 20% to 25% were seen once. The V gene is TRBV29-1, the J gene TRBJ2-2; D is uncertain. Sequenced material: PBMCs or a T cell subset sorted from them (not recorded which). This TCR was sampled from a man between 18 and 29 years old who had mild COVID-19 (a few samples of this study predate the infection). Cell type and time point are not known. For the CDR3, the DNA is TGCAGCGGAGGTCCGGTTGGCGGGGAGCTGTTTTTT. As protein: CSGGPVGGELFF.